One and the same sample provided the 11 T cell receptor beta chains below, sequenced in a study of early T cells in non-severe SARS-CoV-2 infection. TCRdb independently ran MiXCR on the 5' RACE reads; one entry per CDR3 protein. Among some 30,000 distinct CDR3 sequences listed, 2.9% were seen once. The sample taken for sequencing was whole blood. These receptors all come from an adult who was a healthcare worker with PCR-confirmed SARS-CoV-2 infection or an uninfected control (not recorded which).

In this sample, this clonotype turned up many times. The chain is built from TRBV12-3 or TRBV12-4 and TRBJ1-1; no clear D. The CDR3 sequence is 12 residues long. Trimming took off 4 bases at V and 10 bases at J, with 13 bases between the two ends. This CDR3 is CASSSRRGGAFF. The CDR3 bases are TGTGCCAGCAGTTCTAGGCGGGGTGGAGCTTTCTTT.

This clonotype has a count of ten or more. The CDR3 nucleotides read TGTGCCAGCAGCTCGTACCCGACAGGGGGATTGGTAGCTGAAGCTTTCTTT. Protein product: CASSSYPTGGLVAEAFF. The rearrangement uses TRBV7-2 and TRBJ1-1; 9 bases map to TRBD1. The CDR3 has 17 residues. Germline trimming cut 4 bases from V and 6 bases from J; bases unmatched to any gene: 15. Germline-derived CDR1 and CDR2 are SGHTA and FQGNSA.

This clonotype was picked up many times. This chain connects TRBV12-3 or TRBV12-4 to TRBJ2-2; D is possibly TRBD1 (6 bases). This CDR3 spans 15 amino acids. V dropped 6 bases and J dropped 1 base, with 12 bases sitting between them. This CDR3 is CASRGARGNTGELFF. As DNA, the CDR3 is TGTGCCAGCAGAGGGGCCAGGGGGAACACCGGGGAGCTGTTTTTT.

This clonotype appeared many times. The chain combines TRBV20-1 with TRBJ1-1; 10 positions match TRBD1. Germline assignment: CDR1 DFQATT and CDR2 SNEGSKA (reference sequence). The CDR3 is 16 amino acids. V trimming: 2 bases; J trimming: 1 base; junction bases outside the gene matches: 7. CDR3 amino acids: CSARHGTGAKNTEAFF. The DNA for the CDR3 is TGCAGTGCTAGACACGGGACAGGGGCAAAGAACACTGAAGCTTTCTTT.

This clonotype appeared many times. The chain has TRBV6-5 and TRBJ1-4; no clear D gene. This CDR3 has 14 residues. The germline V gene encodes CDR1 MNHEY and CDR2 SVGAGI. Trimming cost V 0 bases and J 4 bases, with 6 bases left between them. CDR3 nucleotides: TGTGCCAGCAGTTACTCCCGGTATAATGAAAAACTGTTTTTT. This translates into CASSYSRYNEKLFF.

This clonotype was recorded many times. This chain connects TRBV5-4 to TRBJ2-3, with D possibly being TRBD1 (5 bases). CDR1 SGHNT and CDR2 YYREEE come from the germline V gene (reference sequence). The CDR3 extends over 12 amino acids. The V end lost 4 bases, the J end lost 5 bases, and 8 bases lay between the germline ends. The CDR3 spells CASSLDRDTQYF. Here the CDR3 DNA reads TGTGCCAGCAGCCTAGACAGAGATACGCAGTATTTT.

The sample holds many counts of this clonotype. The rearrangement joins TRBV12-3 or TRBV12-4 to TRBJ2-2; 7 bases agree with TRBD1. J was trimmed by 4 bases and V by 5 bases; bases with no gene match: 10. This CDR3 comprises 16 residues. CDR3 in DNA: TGTGCCAGCAGTCCCCGTCAGGGGGTGCGCACCGGGGAGCTGTTTTTT. It codes for CASSPRQGVRTGELFF.

In this sample, this clonotype turned up many times. This chain connects TRBV5-6 to TRBJ1-5; 7 bases match TRBD1. With V trimmed by 4 bases and J by 0 bases, 10 bases remained unmatched. The CDR3 covers 17 residues. The germline V gene has CDR1 SGHDT and CDR2 YYEEEE. CDR3 DNA: TGTGCCAGCAGCGAACGAGACAGGGCCTATAGCAATCAGCCCCAGCATTTT. Its protein product is CASSERDRAYSNQPQHF.

The sample holds many counts of this clonotype. The rearrangement links TRBV18 to TRBJ1-1; D unresolved. The germline V gene encodes CDR1 KGHSH and CDR2 LQKENI. Trimming left V 5 bases short and J 3 bases short, with 10 bases between. The CDR3 contains 13 residues. CDR3 amino acids: CASSSNTDTEAFF. CDR3 in DNA: TGTGCCAGCTCATCCAACACCGACACTGAAGCTTTCTTT.

This clonotype showed up many times. This CDR3 reads CASSTGFTYGYTF. CDR3 nucleotides: TGTGCCAGCAGTACAGGGTTTACCTATGGCTACACCTTC. The chain links TRBV6-5 to TRBJ1-2, with D tentatively TRBD1 (6 bases). V lost 5 bases and J lost 4, with 11 bases in between. Germline-derived CDR1 and CDR2 are MNHEY and SVGAGI. This CDR3 has 13 amino acids.

By proportion, this clonotype is medium-sized. This chain uses TRBV30 with TRBJ1-1; tentatively, D is TRBD1 (5 bases). This CDR3 is 14 amino acids long. V lost 0 bases, J lost 8 bases, and 16 bases lay in between. Germline V CDR1 and CDR2: GTSNPN, SVGIG (reference sequence). The CDR3 spells CAWSVTIGASEAFF. CDR3 DNA: TGTGCCTGGAGTGTCACAATAGGGGCCTCGGAAGCTTTCTTT.